These T cell receptor beta chains were read from a single sample in a study of CD4+ T cells in melanoma. Using immunoSEQ multiplex PCR, the repertoire was profiled, and TCRdb retains in-frame clones only, with some absent. The sample records fewer than 11,000 clones, 68% being singletons. Sequences were obtained from cells from a culture (not recorded whether cultured in vitro). The receptors stem from a human donor with melanoma. Both conserved end residues are part of each CDR3. Fields, in order: clone size, J gene, V gene, D gene, CDR3 protein, CDR3 DNA. D genes are given only for firm matches. Where a row states a size, it is once, few, many or the class of an expanded clone; other rows omit it.

>NA|TRBJ2-4|TRBV5-6|TRBD1
CASSNRDRVLSIQYF
TGTGCCAGCAGCAACCGGGACAGGGTTTTAAGCATTCAGTACTTC
>few|TRBJ2-3|TRBV19|NA
CASSIDRGSSTDTQYF
TGTGCCAGTAGTATAGATCGGGGCAGTAGCACAGATACGCAGTATTTT
>NA|TRBJ1-4|TRBV7-9|TRBD1
CASSPGGATNEKLFF
TGTGCCAGCAGCCCAGGGGGGGCAACTAATGAAAAACTGTTTTTT
>NA|TRBJ1-1|TRBV11-2|NA
CASSETGTKRAFF
TGTGCCAGCAGCGAAACCGGGACAAAACGAGCTTTCTTT
>NA|TRBJ2-1|TRBV7-3|NA
CASSLIPGYNEQFF
TGTGCCAGCAGCTTAATCCCGGGGTACAATGAGCAGTTCTTC
>NA|TRBJ2-1|TRBV11-2|NA
CASSLGREYGDNEQFF
TGTGCCAGCAGCTTAGGCAGGGAGTATGGGGACAATGAGCAGTTCTTC
>few|TRBJ2-6|TRBV6-1|NA
CASSVISSGANVLTF
TGTGCCAGCAGTGTGATTAGCTCTGGGGCCAACGTCCTGACTTTC
>NA|TRBJ1-3|TRBV10-3|NA
CAIREDRVQGNTIYF
TGTGCCATCAGAGAAGACCGGGTCCAGGGAAACACCATATATTTT
>NA|TRBJ1-6|TRBV19|TRBD1
CASSPGQGTSPLHF
TGTGCCAGTAGCCCGGGACAGGGGACTTCACCCCTCCACTTT
>NA|TRBJ2-1|TRBV2|NA
CASSELLRDLDEQFF
TGTGCCAGCAGTGAATTGTTAAGGGATTTGGATGAGCAGTTCTTC
>NA|TRBJ2-2|TRBV11-3|NA
CASSSRDTGELFF
TGTGCCAGCAGCTCCCGGGACACCGGGGAGCTGTTTTTT
>NA|TRBJ2-5|TRBV11-2|TRBD2
CASSAGLAVDGVTQYF
TGTGCCAGCAGCGCGGGACTAGCGGTCGATGGTGTAACCCAGTACTTC
>NA|TRBJ1-4|TRBV19|NA
CATMDREKLFF
TGTGCCACGATGGACCGTGAAAAACTGTTTTTT
>NA|TRBJ2-1|TRBV7-6|NA
CASSSDGNNEQFF
TGTGCCAGCAGCTCGGACGGAAACAATGAGCAGTTCTTC
>NA|TRBJ2-5|TRBV4-2|NA
CASSQLGFGETQYF
TGTGCCAGCAGCCAATTGGGTTTCGGAGAGACCCAGTACTTC
>NA|TRBJ2-1|TRBV29-1|NA
CSAETGITYNEQFF
TGCAGCGCCGAAACAGGGATTACCTACAATGAGCAGTTCTTC
>NA|TRBJ1-4|TRBV29-1|NA
CSVETGWDEKLFF
TGCAGCGTTGAGACGGGGTGGGATGAAAAACTGTTTTTT
>NA|TRBJ2-1|TRBV19|TRBD1
CASRPGQGGSLAYNEQFF
TGTGCCAGTAGGCCGGGACAGGGGGGGTCCCTTGCCTACAATGAGCAGTTCTTC
>NA|TRBJ2-1|TRBV2|NA
CASSARNEQFF
TGTGCCAGCAGTGCCCGGAATGAGCAGTTCTTC
>few|TRBJ1-4|TRBV7-9|TRBD1
CASSPLRGRSNEKLFF
TGTGCCAGCAGCCCTCTCAGGGGGCGGAGTAATGAAAAACTGTTTTTT
>NA|TRBJ2-6|TRBV2|NA
CASREVAGANVLTF
TGTGCCAGCAGGGAGGTGGCTGGGGCCAACGTCCTGACTTTC
>NA|TRBJ1-2|TRBV5-1|TRBD1
CASSFTGDGGYTF
TGCGCCAGCAGCTTTACAGGGGACGGTGGCTACACCTTC
>medium-sized|TRBJ1-2|TRBV5-1|TRBD1
CASSSQGTDSRGYTF
TGCGCCAGCAGCTCACAGGGGACGGACTCCCGAGGGTACACCTTC
>few|TRBJ1-4|TRBV6-1|TRBD1
CASRPGQGPNEKLFF
TGTGCCAGCAGACCGGGACAGGGCCCTAATGAAAAACTGTTTTTT
>once|TRBJ2-1|TRBV5-5|TRBD1
CASRRGQADNEQFF
TGTGCCAGCAGACGTGGACAGGCCGACAATGAGCAGTTCTTC
>NA|TRBJ1-1|TRBV5-6|NA
CASSPTDHPAEAFF
TGTGCCAGCAGCCCTACAGACCACCCGGCTGAAGCTTTCTTT
>NA|TRBJ2-5|TRBV6-5|NA
CASSVPQGSTQYF
TGTGCCAGCAGTGTACCCCAGGGCTCCACCCAGTACTTC
>NA|TRBJ2-7|TRBV18|NA
CASSPKGEGSEQYF
TGTGCCAGCTCACCGAAGGGTGAGGGGAGCGAGCAGTACTTC
>NA|TRBJ2-1|TRBV10-2|NA
CASSRGVGNEQFF
TGCGCCAGCAGCCGGGGTGTAGGGAATGAGCAGTTCTTC
>NA|TRBJ2-1|TRBV27|NA
CASSGTWDNEQFF
TGTGCCAGCAGTGGTACCTGGGACAATGAGCAGTTCTTC
>NA|TRBJ1-6|TRBV10-2|NA
CASSGTQGNSPLHF
TGCGCCAGCAGCGGGACCCAAGGCAATTCACCCCTCCACTTT
>NA|TRBJ1-1|TRBV5-4|NA
CASSQGGGWNTEAFF
TGTGCCAGCAGCCAAGGGGGGGGATGGAACACTGAAGCTTTCTTT
>NA|TRBJ1-2|TRBV20-1|NA
CSATQEYGYTF
TGCAGTGCTACGCAGGAGTATGGCTACACCTTC
>NA|TRBJ2-5|TRBV30|NA
CAWSIGATETQYF
TGTGCCTGGAGTATCGGGGCTACGGAGACCCAGTACTTC
>NA|TRBJ1-3|TRBV5-5|NA
CASRRVAGNTIYF
TGTGCCAGCAGGCGCGTCGCCGGAAACACCATATATTTT
>few|TRBJ1-2|TRBV4-2|NA
CASSFRSSGDGYTF
TGTGCCAGCAGCTTCCGGAGTTCTGGCGATGGCTACACCTTC
>NA|TRBJ2-1|TRBV20-1|NA
CSASGYEQFF
TGCAGTGCTTCAGGGTATGAGCAGTTCTTC
>NA|TRBJ1-2|TRBV5-1|TRBD1
CASSLSPGQGTYGYTF
TGCGCCAGCAGCCTCTCGCCGGGACAGGGTACCTATGGCTACACCTTC
>NA|TRBJ1-2|TRBV23-1|NA
CASSQSAGEPCGYTF
TGCGCCAGCAGTCAATCGGCAGGGGAACCCTGCGGCTACACCTTC
>NA|TRBJ1-1|TRBV7-9|TRBD1
CASSSYMGQGGSSAEAFF
TGTGCCAGCAGCTCCTACATGGGACAGGGAGGGTCCTCGGCTGAAGCTTTCTTT
>NA|TRBJ2-1|TRBV11-2|TRBD2
CASSSPAGGSEQFF
TGTGCCAGCAGCTCCCCGGCGGGGGGGAGTGAGCAGTTCTTC
>NA|TRBJ1-1|TRBV27|NA
CASSLEAGQNTEAFF
TGTGCCAGCAGTTTGGAGGCGGGACAGAACACTGAAGCTTTCTTT
>NA|TRBJ1-4|TRBV19|NA
CASSMIGEKLFF
TGTGCCAGTAGTATGATAGGTGAAAAACTGTTTTTT
>NA|TRBJ2-7|TRBV5-4|NA
CASSRGGSQIEQYF
TGTGCCAGCAGCCGTGGGGGGTCTCAGATCGAGCAGTACTTC
>NA|TRBJ1-5|TRBV18|NA
CASSPGGRVSNQPQHF
TGTGCCAGCTCACCGGGAGGGAGGGTGAGCAATCAGCCCCAGCATTTT
>NA|TRBJ2-5|TRBV5-4|TRBD1
CASSQGQGQETQYF
TGTGCCAGCAGCCAAGGACAGGGACAAGAGACCCAGTACTTC
>NA|TRBJ1-5|TRBV19|TRBD1
CASNRRQGYQPQHF
TGTGCCAGTAATAGGAGACAGGGGTACCAGCCCCAGCATTTT
>NA|TRBJ2-1|TRBV2|TRBD2
CASSVLAGYNEQFF
TGTGCCAGCAGTGTTCTAGCGGGGTACAATGAGCAGTTCTTC
>NA|TRBJ2-1|TRBV5-1|NA
CASSGLKGGAGNEQFF
TGCGCCAGCAGCGGACTGAAGGGTGGGGCAGGCAATGAGCAGTTCTTC
>NA|TRBJ1-5|TRBV7-3|NA
CASSLARGQPQHF
TGTGCCAGCAGCCTCGCCCGCGGACAGCCCCAGCATTTT
>NA|TRBJ1-2|TRBV5-4|NA
CASSLTGRNYGYTF
TGTGCCAGCAGCTTAACCGGGCGCAACTATGGCTACACCTTC
>NA|TRBJ1-1|TRBV10-2|NA
CASAPGQTNTEAFF
TGCGCCAGCGCTCCTGGACAGACGAACACTGAAGCTTTCTTT
>NA|TRBJ1-3|TRBV7-9|NA
CASSLTDNSGNTIYF
TGTGCCAGCAGCTTGACAGATAACTCTGGAAACACCATATATTTT